The present T cell receptor beta chain was sequenced within a study of early T cells in non-severe SARS-CoV-2 infection. Overall study context: Bulk RNA isolated from unsorted whole blood underwent sequencing; chains were not paired.

CDR3 length: 19 residues. J was trimmed by 2 bases and V by 0 bases; bases with no gene match: 5. CDR1 is LGHNA and CDR2 is YNFKEQ in the germline V gene. In TCRdb, the 5' RACE reads were re-called with MiXCR into one record per CDR3 protein. Of over 20,000 distinct CDR3 sequences detected, around 5% appear once; the ten largest clones hold under 6%. This clonotype was observed at least ten times. The origin of this receptor is an adult who was a healthcare worker with PCR-confirmed SARS-CoV-2 infection or an uninfected control (not recorded which). The sequenced material came from whole blood. This chain links TRBV4-2 with TRBJ2-2; 14 bases align to TRBD2. This chain's CDR3 is CASSQEGLAGEDNTGELFF. The CDR3 DNA sequence: TGTGCCAGCAGCCAAGAGGGACTAGCGGGAGAAGACAACACCGGGGAGCTGTTTTTT.